This T cell receptor beta chain was retrieved from a study of regulatory T cells in long-lasting Graves disease. Whole-study results and caveats: Graves' patients with persistent disease showed TCR diversity lower than patients newly diagnosed.

CDR3 regions were amplified by Arm-PCR using iRepertoire HTBI primers to build TCR beta libraries. TCRdb reanalysed the multiplex PCR reads using MiXCR and keeps one entry per CDR3 protein. The data show a few hundred thousand distinct CDR3 sequences, about 22% seen once. Per germline, CDR1 MDHEN and CDR2 SYDVKM. Trimming cost V 5 bases and J 6 bases, with 14 bases left between them. The CDR3 totals 15 residues. Time point defined: persistent/refractory GD, antithyroid drugs over 5 years with positive TRAb. PBMC RNA was the source of the TCR library. Peripheral blood, around 9 milliliters per patient, was collected in EDTA tubes. This clonotype was seen many times. The antigen remains undetermined.

The clonotype originates from a female donor with Graves disease. The chain couples TRBV28 to TRBJ1-6; D unclear. This sample comprised peripheral blood mononuclear cells (PBMCs), obtained when the disease was refractory, from a patient treated with antithyroid drugs. CDR3 bases: TGTGCCAGCAGTCCCTACCGGGCCCTTAATTCACCCCTCCACTTT. Its translation: CASSPYRALNSPLHF.